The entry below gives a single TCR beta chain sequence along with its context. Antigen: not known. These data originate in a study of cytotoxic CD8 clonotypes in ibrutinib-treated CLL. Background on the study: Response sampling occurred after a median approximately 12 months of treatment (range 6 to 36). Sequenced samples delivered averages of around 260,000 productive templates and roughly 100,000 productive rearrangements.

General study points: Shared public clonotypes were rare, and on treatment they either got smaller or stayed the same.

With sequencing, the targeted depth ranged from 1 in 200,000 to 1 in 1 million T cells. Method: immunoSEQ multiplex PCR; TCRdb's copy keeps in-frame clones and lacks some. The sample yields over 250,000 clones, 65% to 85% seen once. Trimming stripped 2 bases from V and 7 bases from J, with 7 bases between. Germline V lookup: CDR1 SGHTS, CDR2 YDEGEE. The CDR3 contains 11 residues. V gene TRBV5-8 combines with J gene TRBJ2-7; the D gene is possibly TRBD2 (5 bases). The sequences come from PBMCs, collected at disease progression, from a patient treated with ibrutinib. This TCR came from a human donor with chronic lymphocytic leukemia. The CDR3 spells CASSLRGEQYF. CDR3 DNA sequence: TGTGCCAGCAGCTTACGAGGGGAGCAGTACTTC.